This T cell receptor beta chain was sequenced during a study of shared clonotypes between healthy human individuals. Whole-study context: Participating donors consisted of a couple of women and a few men aged 18 to 49.

The germline V gene encodes CDR1 SGHTA and CDR2 FQGNSA. The CDR3 is 12 residues long. Trimming pared 1 base from V and 1 base from J, leaving 1 base between. Repertoires were generated with immunoSEQ multiplex PCR, while TCRdb's copy carries only in-frame clones and drops some. The repertoire holds about 1,500,000 clones, with approximately 96% as singletons. Study-level results: Memory subsets had estimated richness that was generally smaller than that of naive subsets.

A note on this clone: As yet, its antigen is unknown. Different DNA sequences within this sample yield the same CDR3.

Sequencing was done on a sample of naive CD4+ T cells sorted from blood. Subset denoted: CD45RA+ positively selected. The rearrangement uses TRBV7-2 and TRBJ2-5; D unclear. The sequence was obtained from a man aged 25-45 years in good health. The CDR3 region is CASSLGQETQYF. Written as DNA, the CDR3 is TGTGCCAGCAGCTTAGGCCAAGAGACCCAGTACTTC. The variable domain in full, with the rest retrieved from reference TRBV7-2 and TRBJ2-5, is GAGVSQSPSNKVTEKGKDVELRCDPISGHTALYWYRQSLGQGLEFLIYFQGNSAPDKSGLPSDRFSAERTGGSVSTLTIQRTQQEDSAVYLCASSLGQETQYFGPGTRLLVL.